This paragraph covers one T cell receptor (beta chain) sequence. The antigen is unknown. This record comes from a study of long-term antiretroviral therapy in people with HIV. Study-wide background: When the earliest samples were collected, ART was typically delayed until CD4 counts fell.

The assay, immunoSEQ v3.0, was run at survey level. The repertoire was sequenced with immunoSEQ multiplex PCR; TCRdb's copy has only in-frame clones and lacks some. Counted here are some 22,000 clones, around 81% occurring once; the ten biggest clones make up under 4.5%. The CDR3 consists of 14 residues. Germline V CDR1 and CDR2: MNHNS, SASEGT. The V and J ends lost 7 bases and 2 bases respectively, with 15 bases between them. Study-level points and caveats: Across all time points, the repertoire was dominated by clones that expanded before ART. ART adherence, viral resistance and therapy changes went undocumented.

Without exception, participants with HIV were treated in the United States. The rearrangement links TRBV6-1 to TRBJ2-7; D might be TRBD1 (5 bases). The sequence came from a man younger than 35 with HIV. The material was unsorted PBMCs, obtained approximately 4 years after starting antiretroviral therapy. The CDR3 loop is CASKISGNAYEQYV. The CDR3 DNA sequence: TGTGCCAGCAAAATATCAGGGAATGCCTACGAGCAGTACGTC.